The rows below give T cell receptor beta chains drawn from one sample of a study of shared clonotypes between healthy human individuals. Assay: immunoSEQ multiplex PCR; the TCRdb copy retains only in-frame clones and omits some. In the table there are around 1.5 million clones, 98% of which are singletons. The sample was naive CD4+ T cells sorted from blood. All receptors derive from a man aged 30-40 years in good health. The CDR3 runs from the conserved cysteine through the conserved F or W. Each record gives: J gene, clone size, V gene, D gene, CDR3 DNA, CDR3 protein. The D gene is left open where the match is weak. The size of a clone is reported for some rows only, either as once, few or many, or as a class for expanded clones.

TRBJ1-1 NA TRBV7-2 NA TGTGCCAGCAGCTTAGACGCAGGGATGAACACTGAAGCTTTCTTT CASSLDAGMNTEAFF
TRBJ2-5 once TRBV2 NA TGTGCCAGCAATAACAGGGTAGAGACCCAGTACTTC CASNNRVETQYF
TRBJ2-3 NA TRBV5-1 NA TGCGCCAGCAGCTTGGGAGGGAACACAGATACGCAGTATTTT CASSLGGNTDTQYF
TRBJ2-2 NA TRBV5-1 NA TGCGCCAGCAGCTTGGATGCGGGGCCGAGCACCGGGGAGCTGTTTTTT CASSLDAGPSTGELFF
TRBJ1-4 NA TRBV20-1 NA TGCAGTGCTGAAGGGAATGAAAAACTGTTTTTT CSAEGNEKLFF
TRBJ1-1 NA TRBV7-9 NA TGTGCCAGCAGCTTAGTGGGCACCGGGAAAGCTGAAGCTTTCTTT CASSLVGTGKAEAFF
TRBJ2-3 NA TRBV18 NA TGTGCCAGCTCACCACCAGGTTTCGCAGATACGCAGTATTTT CASSPPGFADTQYF
TRBJ2-7 NA TRBV28 TRBD2 TGTGCCAGCAGTTTTCTGGGCGGAGACGGGAGGGAGGAGTCACACGAGCAGTACTTC CASSFLGGDGREESHEQYF
TRBJ1-3 NA TRBV5-1 NA TGCGCCAGCAGCATGGACCCAGGGGCTGGAAACACCATATATTTT CASSMDPGAGNTIYF
TRBJ2-6 NA TRBV29-1 NA TGCAGCGTTGAAAGCTACACCCACTCTGGGGCCAACGTCCTGACTTTC CSVESYTHSGANVLTF
TRBJ2-1 NA TRBV5-1 TRBD2 TGCGCCAGCAGCTCCGGACTAGGGAATGAGCAGTTCTTC CASSSGLGNEQFF
TRBJ2-5 NA TRBV15 NA TGTGCCACCAGCATATCACGCGCCACCTCACAAGAGACCCAGTACTTC CATSISRATSQETQYF
TRBJ2-7 NA TRBV19 TRBD1 TGTGCCAGTAGTGTGACAGGGATGGGCGAGCAGTACTTC CASSVTGMGEQYF
TRBJ2-1 NA TRBV7-3 NA TGTGCCAGCAGCCCTTCTAGGGACACGGCTGGGAATGAGCAGTTCTTC CASSPSRDTAGNEQFF
TRBJ2-1 NA TRBV9 NA TGTGCCAGCAGCGTTCGTCTAGAGGGATTTAACTACCACAATGAGCAGTTCTTC CASSVRLEGFNYHNEQFF
TRBJ1-2 NA TRBV28 NA TGTGCCAGCAGTCTCCACCGAGACTATGGCTACACCTTC CASSLHRDYGYTF
TRBJ2-1 NA TRBV5-1 NA TGCGCCAGCAGCTTCTCCATAAACAATGAGCAGTTCTTC CASSFSINNEQFF
TRBJ2-1 NA TRBV14 NA TGTGCCAGCAGCCGCTTTAGAGCCGTCCGCTGGAATGAGCAGTTCTTC CASSRFRAVRWNEQFF
TRBJ2-3 NA TRBV7-2 NA TGTGCCAGCAGCAGGATGCCGTGGAGGACAAGCACAGATACGCAGTATTTT CASSRMPWRTSTDTQYF
TRBJ2-2 once TRBV7-9 TRBD1 TGTGCCAACTTGAGGGGGCCGGGGACCGGGGAGCTGTTTTTT CANLRGPGTGELFF